The present T cell receptor (beta chain) was sequenced within a study of shared clonotypes between healthy human individuals (dated by TCRdb to the early 2020s). Concerning the study at large: Three men and a couple of women, aged 18 to 49 years, made up the cohort. For each donor, CD4 naive and CD4 memory were each given three plates, CD8 naive was given two plates, and CD8 memory was given one plate. Per donor, leukapheresis produced somewhere between about 0.8 and 9 billion PBMCs. To increase sequencing depth and limit assay-specific biases, different laboratories used diverse techniques to prepare libraries and sequence TCR repertoires. Blood TCR repertoires of a handful of healthy adults were deeply sequenced to estimate repertoire size and the extent of clonotype sharing between individuals.

What the work shows at the level of the full study, not this receptor alone: Incomplete sequencing was indicated by rarefaction of sorted-subset datasets, despite the large sequencing depth. Estimated clonotype richness was generally larger for naive than for memory subsets. Based on pairwise subsampling, the degree of clonotype sharing among donors was expected to be affected by sequencing depth. Sampling was restricted to blood, and TCR repertoires in tissues likely differ from the TCR repertoires found in blood. Compared with non-shared clonotypes, clonotypes shared by all four sorted-subset donors had higher generation probabilities. Sharing across several donors was observed for about 5% of naive CD4, over 3% of naive CD8, about 2.3% of memory CD4, and about 0.4% of memory CD8 clonotypes. Because the study included a small number of donors, the genetic and exposure-history diversity represented was limited.

Reading from cysteine to phenylalanine, the CDR3 counts 13 amino acids. Left in the record is the CDR3 DNA by itself, 39 bases read in frame from the first base. The CDR1 and CDR2 encoded by the germline V gene are SNHLY and FYNNEI. V was cut back by 7 bases and J by 6 bases, leaving a gap of 14 bases between them. Using the deep immunoSEQ assay, multiplex PCR amplified TCR CDR3 regions from genomic DNA. Extracted genomic DNA from each cell subset was distributed evenly across all wells of several immunoSEQ 96-well plates, and each plate was treated as a replicate. Each replicate PCR for sorted subsets received about 0.2 ug genomic DNA, equal to roughly 30,000 T cell genomes. The purified libraries were quantified using a Qubit 3.0 fluorometer, sized with a Bioanalyzer 2100, and then quantified again using the KAPA Library Quantification kit. A separate single-read 150-cycle Illumina NextSeq 550 flow cell was used to sequence each immunoSEQ 96-well plate. The authors processed their data as follows. Because only junctional sequences without quality scores were contained in the immunoSEQ output, filtering matching that applied to full-length reads could not be performed. Sequences were annotated with PyIR, a Python wrapper for IgBLAST v1.9, using IMGT germline references to assign V/J genes and CDR3. Any read was removed if the V/J assignment was weak (E-value above 1e-6), the CDR3 was missing, or the read contained stop codons, out-of-frame junctions, or ambiguous translated residues. V3J clonotypes were defined as sequences sharing the same inferred V gene, J gene, and CDR3 amino acid sequence. The percentage overlap between two repertoires was calculated by dividing the number of shared unique clonotypes by the size of the smaller repertoire. Richness of each repertoire was evaluated using RTK rarefaction, the Chao1 estimator, and Recon v2.1 estimates of unobserved clonotypes. For all TCRbeta clonotypes obtained by the gDNA method from a few donors, generation probabilities were computed with OLGA. In its TCRdb copy, this immuneACCESS table keeps in-frame sequences only and misses some clones. Where compared with another copy, unresolved V genes explain less than half of these, and the others have no known cause. The DNA gave D and trimming, while V, J and clone size come from that table. Recorded for this sample are 2 million or so clones; about 95% of them occurred a single time. In total, the top ten clones hold more than 0.1% of the sample.

Healthy HIV-negative adults with no recently reported acute infections or vaccinations were included as donors. Every donor was a Caucasian adult living in Nashville, Tennessee, USA. CD4+ T cells were enriched through magnetic negative selection, after which naive cells were positively selected on CD45RA and the remaining negative fraction served as the memory subset. After blood collection by leukapheresis, PBMCs were isolated using Ficoll-Histopaque density gradient centrifugation and then cryopreserved in the vapor phase of liquid nitrogen. Purity and quantity of every magnetically sorted T cell population were checked by analytical flow cytometry. From each sorted fraction, genomic DNA was isolated and quantified by UV absorbance on a Nanodrop 2000c. Concerning this clone: Which antigen it targets is not known. Base qualities were left out, and no much larger clone turns up one base away.

The sequencing input was naive CD4+ T cells sorted from blood. The cell subset or site label corresponds to: CD45RA+ positively selected. The clonotype was recovered from a man aged 18 to 30 in good health. Recombination linked TRBV2 to TRBJ2-3, and TRBD2 may be the D gene, going by 6 matching bases. The CDR3 is CASNTGTRDTQYF. Here is the DNA: TGTGCCAGCAATACCGGGACTCGGGATACGCAGTATTTT.